This T cell receptor beta chain was retrieved from a study of blood T cell repertoires in COVID-19. Turning to the study itself: Donors in the United States, Italy and Spain gave samples during acute or convalescent COVID-19. The cDNA or gDNA used as material had been derived from T cells, B-cell-depleted T cells, or PBMCs.

This clone was observed once. As processed by the authors: Using reference gene primer amplification, nucleated cell counts were estimated. Libraries were prepared by immunoSEQ multiplex PCR; TCRdb keeps only in-frame clonotypes and omits some of them. V and J calls and clone size are given by that table; D and trimming were obtained from the DNA. The table lists around 41,000 clones, roughly nine tenths of them singletons. The CDR3 covers 15 residues. V lost 2 bases, J lost 2 bases, and 14 bases lay in between. CDR1 and CDR2 from the germline V gene are SGHDT and YYEEEE. Specimen: peripheral blood. This TCR was recovered from a woman aged 25-40 years in a cohort sampled during active COVID-19. V and J are TRBV5-6 and TRBJ2-7; D is possibly TRBD1 (6 bases). CDR3 region: CASSFQGWGTYEQYF. CDR3 nucleotides: TGTGCCAGCAGCTTTCAGGGGTGGGGGACCTACGAGCAGTACTTC.